Described below is a single T cell receptor (beta chain) sequence and its context. The data belong to a study of shared clonotypes between healthy human individuals. Profiled with immunoSEQ multiplex PCR; TCRdb holds only in-frame clones, not every one. The table includes roughly 770,000 clones, about 96% detected once. The naive CD8 fraction comprised CD45RO-negative cells positively selected for CCR7 and excluded terminally differentiated effector memory CD45RA+ cells. Germline loops: CDR1 SGHNT, CDR2 YYREEE (reference sequence). J lost 5 bases, V lost 2 bases, and 2 bases had no gene match. The CDR3 contains 13 residues.

The sequencing sample was made of naive CD8+ T cells sorted from blood. This chain connects TRBV5-4 to TRBJ2-7; 9 nucleotides align to TRBD2. The sequence came from a man under 40 in good health. The CDR3: CASSFSGSHEQYF. The DNA of the CDR3 is TGTGCCAGCAGCTTTAGCGGGAGCCACGAGCAGTACTTC.